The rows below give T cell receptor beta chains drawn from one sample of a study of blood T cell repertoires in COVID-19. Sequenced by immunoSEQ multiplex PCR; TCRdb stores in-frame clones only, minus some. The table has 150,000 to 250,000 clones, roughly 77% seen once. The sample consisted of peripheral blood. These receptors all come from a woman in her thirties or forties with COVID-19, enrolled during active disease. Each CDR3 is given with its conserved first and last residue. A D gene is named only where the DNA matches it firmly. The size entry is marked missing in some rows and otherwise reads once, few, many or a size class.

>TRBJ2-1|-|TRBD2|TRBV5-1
TGCGCCAGCAGCTTGGTCAGCGGGAGGGCCGGGAATGAGCAGTTCTTC
CASSLVSGRAGNEQFF
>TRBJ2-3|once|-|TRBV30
TGTGCCTGGGTTTCAGCGGGTCCCACAGATACGCAGTATTTT
CAWVSAGPTDTQYF
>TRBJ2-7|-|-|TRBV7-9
TGTGCCAGCAGCTTATTACCGAGCTCCTACGAGCAGTACTTC
CASSLLPSSYEQYF
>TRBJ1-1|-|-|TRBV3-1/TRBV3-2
TGTGCCAGCAGCCAAATGACAGGAGGAGCTTTCTTT
CASSQMTGGAFF
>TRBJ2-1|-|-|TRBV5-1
TGCGCCAGCAGCTTGGTTGCGAACGATGAGCAGTTCTTC
CASSLVANDEQFF
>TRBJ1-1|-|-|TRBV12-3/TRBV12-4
TGTGCCAGCAGTTTTACAGATAACACTGAAGCTTTCTTT
CASSFTDNTEAFF
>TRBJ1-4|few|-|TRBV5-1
TGCGCCAGCAGCTTGGCCGGCGGAACAGGGCTTCTGTTTTTT
CASSLAGGTGLLFF
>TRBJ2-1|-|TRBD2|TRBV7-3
TGTGCCAGCAGCCCCGGGACTAGCGGGGGCCCCTACAATGAGCAGTTCTTC
CASSPGTSGGPYNEQFF
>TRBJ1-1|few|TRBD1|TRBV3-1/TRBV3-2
TGTGCCAGCAGCCAGACAGGGTGGGGCACTGAAGCTTTCTTT
CASSQTGWGTEAFF
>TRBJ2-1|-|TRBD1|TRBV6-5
TGTGCCACTCACCGGGACAGGGGCAATGAGCAGTTCTTC
CATHRDRGNEQFF
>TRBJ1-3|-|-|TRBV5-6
TGTGCCAGCAGCTCCAGGGTTTTTGGAAACACCATATATTTT
CASSSRVFGNTIYF
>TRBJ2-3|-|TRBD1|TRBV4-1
TGCGCCAGCAGCCAAGCGATCCCAACTTCCGGGACAGGGTTCCTCGAAGGAACGCAGTATTTT
CASSQAIPTSGTGFLEGTQYF
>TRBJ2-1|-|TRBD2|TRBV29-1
TGCAGCGTTTCCCTAGCGGGAGCCCCTATTGAGCAGTTCTTC
CSVSLAGAPIEQFF